The 28 T cell receptor beta chains below come from one sample, sequenced in a study of control samples from healthy donors and cancer patients. TCRdb keeps only in-frame clones here, not all; method: immunoSEQ multiplex PCR. This sample has approximately 180,000 clones, with more than 85% found just once. The sequencing input was blood. The receptor set was obtained from a middle-aged woman in good health.

J is TRBJ1-1 and V is TRBV6-5, with TRBD1 identical over 7 bases. The CDR3 is 15 residues long. The germline V gene has CDR1 MNHEY and CDR2 SVGAGI. V gave up 4 bases and J gave up 7 bases; unmatched junction bases: 12. The CDR3 spells CASSSRQGRMGEAFF. CDR3 DNA sequence: TGTGCCAGCAGTTCCCGACAGGGTAGGATGGGTGAAGCTTTCTTT.

The genes are TRBV6-5 and TRBJ2-7; D unresolved. Per the germline V gene, CDR1 is MNHEY and CDR2 is SVGAGI. The CDR3 loop spans 12 amino acids. V dropped 7 bases and J dropped 2 bases, with 9 bases sitting between them. This chain's CDR3 is CASIGRPYEQYF. Written as DNA, the CDR3 is TGTGCCAGCATAGGCCGCCCCTACGAGCAGTACTTC.

This chain links TRBV18 with TRBJ2-7; D possibly corresponds to TRBD2 (6 bases). Per the germline V gene, CDR1 is KGHSH and CDR2 is LQKENI. V lost 3 bases and J 2 bases, leaving 20 bases between the germline ends. This CDR3 comprises 17 residues. In DNA, the CDR3 is TGTGCCAGCTCACCGGCGGGGTACGAACAGGACCCCTACGAGCAGTACTTC. Protein sequence: CASSPAGYEQDPYEQYF.

The V call is TRBV12-3 or TRBV12-4, the J call TRBJ1-3, with 7 bases matching TRBD1. The CDR3 loop spans 13 amino acids. With V trimmed by 6 bases and J by 7 bases, 6 bases remained unmatched. This chain's CDR3 is CASSTGDSNTIYF. The CDR3 DNA is TGTGCCAGCAGCACAGGGGATTCTAACACCATATATTTT.

This chain links TRBV6-2 or TRBV6-3 with TRBJ2-1, with 10 bases lining up with TRBD2. The length of the CDR3 is 18 residues. V shed 6 bases and J 3 bases; nucleotides not matched to a gene: 14. Germline CDR1 MNHEY, CDR2 SVGEGT. The CDR3 region is CASSPLFGLAGDYNEQFF. The CDR3 DNA is TGTGCCAGCAGCCCCCTCTTTGGGCTAGCGGGGGACTACAATGAGCAGTTCTTC.

Remarks on this clone: The same CDR3 also results from other DNA sequences found in this sample. Here the CDR3 DNA reads TGCGCCAGCAGCTTGGGGGGCGGCACAGATACGCAGTATTTT. Amino acid sequence: CASSLGGGTDTQYF. The chain combines TRBV5-1 with TRBJ2-3; D is possibly TRBD1 (5 bases). The germline V and J ends were trimmed by 0 bases and 1 base, with 6 bases remaining between them. CDR3 length equals 14 residues. CDR1 SGHRS and CDR2 YFSETQ come from the germline V gene.

The chain carries TRBV7-9 and TRBJ1-5; 9 bases line up with TRBD1. Trimming took 5 bases from V and 5 from J; bases not matched to a gene: 13. The CDR3 length is 17 residues. Germline V CDR1 and CDR2: SEHNR, FQNEAQ (reference sequence). CDR3 protein: CASSLTRDRVSDQPQHF. CDR3 sequence (DNA): TGTGCCAGCAGCCTAACCCGGGACAGGGTTTCGGATCAGCCCCAGCATTTT.

This rearrangement joins TRBV7-8 to TRBJ2-1, with 11 bases fitting TRBD2. CDR1 is SGHVS and CDR2 is FQNEAQ in the germline V gene. The CDR3 loop spans 22 amino acids. J gave up 7 bases and V 1 base, and 24 bases lay outside the gene matches. The CDR3 region is CASSLVARVRLAGSVFGNEQFF. The CDR3 nucleotides are TGTGCCAGCAGCTTAGTTGCGCGCGTTCGACTAGCGGGGAGTGTTTTCGGGAATGAGCAGTTCTTC.

The chain employs TRBV2 and TRBJ2-3, with 11 bases fitting TRBD2. The V and J ends lost 9 bases and 0 bases, in that order; junction bases with no gene match: 5. CDR1 is SNHLY and CDR2 is FYNNEI in the germline V gene. The length of the CDR3 is 15 residues. Here the CDR3 DNA reads TGTGCCAGTCTAGCGGGGGGCATAAGCACAGATACGCAGTATTTT. Its protein product is CASLAGGISTDTQYF.

The chain recombines TRBV12-5 with TRBJ2-1, with TRBD2 identical over 9 bases. CDR3 length: 15 residues. J was trimmed by 4 bases and V by 1 base; bases with no gene match: 2. Germline V CDR1 and CDR2: LGHNT, FRNRAP. The CDR3 loop is CASGLGGGAYNEQFF. CDR3 DNA sequence: TGTGCTAGTGGTTTGGGCGGGGGGGCGTACAATGAGCAGTTCTTC. Combining the CDR3 with reference TRBV12-5 and TRBJ2-1 gives the whole variable domain DARVTQTPRHKVTEMGQEVTMRCQPILGHNTVFWYRQTMMQGLELLAYFRNRAPLDDSGMPKDRFSAEMPDATLATLKIQPSEPRDSAVYFCASGLGGGAYNEQFFGPGTRLTVL.

CDR3 residues: CASSESPPNYGYTF. CDR3 nucleotides: TGTGCCAGCAGTGAAAGCCCCCCAAACTATGGCTACACCTTC. This chain joins TRBV6-1 and TRBJ1-2; D remains unclear. Per germline, CDR1 MNHNS and CDR2 SASEGT. There are 14 residues in the CDR3. The ends were cut back, 2 bases at V and 2 bases at J, with 9 bases in the middle.

V usage is TRBV5-4 and J usage is TRBJ2-1, with D unresolved. The CDR3 has 16 residues. V was clipped by 3 bases and J by 1 base, with 14 bases between them. Germline CDR1 and CDR2: SGHNT and YYREEE (reference sequence). As DNA, the CDR3 is TGTGCCAGCAGCTGGGGATACCAAACATCCTACAATGAGCAGTTCTTC. It codes for CASSWGYQTSYNEQFF.

V and J are TRBV11-3 and TRBJ2-3, with D unresolved. V lost 5 bases and J 3 bases, leaving 9 bases between the germline ends. The CDR3 is made up of 13 amino acids. CDR1 SGHNT and CDR2 YENEEA come from the germline V gene. CDR3 sequence reads: CASSPKQTDTQYF. The CDR3 nucleotides are TGTGCCAGCAGCCCAAAGCAAACAGATACGCAGTATTTT.

The rearrangement links TRBV2 to TRBJ1-6; D remains ambiguous. CDR1 is SNHLY and CDR2 is FYNNEI in the germline V gene. The CDR3 is 13 amino acids. Trimming shortened V by 5 bases and J by 9 bases, and 11 bases separated the two germline ends. The CDR3 bases are TGTGCCAGCAGTAGGGAGGTTGGTTCACCCCTCCACTTT. Translating it yields CASSREVGSPLHF. The variable domain in full, completed from reference TRBV2 and TRBJ1-6, reads EPEVTQTPSHQVTQMGQEVILRCVPISNHLYFYWYRQILGQKVEFLVSFYNNEISEKSEIFDDQFSVERPDGSNFTLKIRSTKLEDSAMYFCASSREVGSPLHFGNGTRLTVT.

This clone has just a few counts. This sequence joins TRBV6-5 and TRBJ2-6; possible D gene TRBD1, 5 bases. From germline, CDR1 is MNHEY and CDR2 SVGAGI. CDR3 size: 14 residues. With 9 bases removed from V and 2 bases from J, the gap between germline ends came to 11 bases. As DNA, the CDR3 is TGTGCCAGTCAGGGTCGGGCTGGGGCCAACGTCCTGACTTTC. It specifies CASQGRAGANVLTF.

This rearrangement joins TRBV9 to TRBJ2-1; 7 positions agree with TRBD2. The CDR3 is 16 residues long. V shed 4 bases and J 7 bases; nucleotides not matched to a gene: 14. Germline V gene data show CDR1 as SGDLS and CDR2 as YYNGEE. CDR3 protein: CASSPPSGGGKNEQFF. The DNA of the CDR3 is TGTGCCAGCAGCCCCCCATCGGGGGGTGGTAAGAATGAGCAGTTCTTC.

The chain recombines TRBV18 with TRBJ1-2; 9 bases fit TRBD1. The CDR3 spans 16 residues. The germline CDR1 and CDR2 sequences are KGHSH and LQKENI. Losses at the gene ends were 3 bases for V and 4 bases for J; bases not matched to a gene: 9. The CDR3 loop is CASSPRTGGVGYGYTF. As DNA, the CDR3 is TGTGCCAGCTCACCCCGTACAGGGGGCGTTGGCTATGGCTACACCTTC.

The chain has TRBV4-1 and TRBJ2-2; possibly TRBD2 for D (6 bases). Trimming removed 1 base from V and 6 bases from J, with 12 bases in between. This CDR3 is built from 15 residues. CDR1 is MGHRA, CDR2 YSYEKL, per germline. In DNA form, the CDR3 reads TGCGCCAGCAGCCAAGGGGGGGAGGTTCCCGGGGAGCTGTTTTTT. Protein product: CASSQGGEVPGELFF.

The chain combines TRBV5-1 with TRBJ1-1; D uncertain. Trimming stripped 3 bases from V and 5 bases from J, with 11 bases between. The CDR3 consists of 13 residues. Germline loops: CDR1 SGHRS, CDR2 YFSETQ. The chain's CDR3 is CASSWSEKTEAFF. As DNA, the CDR3 is TGCGCCAGCAGCTGGTCCGAGAAAACTGAAGCTTTCTTT.

V usage is TRBV4-1 and J usage is TRBJ2-1; 7 bases are a match to TRBD2. Per the germline V gene, CDR1 is MGHRA and CDR2 is YSYEKL. With 1 base clipped from V and 10 bases from J, the junction kept 16 bases outside the gene matches. This CDR3 has 17 amino acids. This CDR3 is CASSQGTSGVGRGEQFF. The CDR3 DNA reads as TGCGCCAGCAGCCAAGGAACAAGCGGGGTCGGCCGGGGAGAGCAGTTCTTC.

The V and J genes are TRBV29-1 and TRBJ2-1; D gene ambiguous. Per the germline V gene, CDR1 is SQVTM and CDR2 is ANQGSEA. CDR3 length: 13 amino acids. Trimming took 2 bases from V and 3 from J, leaving 8 bases between them. This CDR3 is CSVEIGNYNEQFF. CDR3 nucleotide sequence: TGCAGCGTTGAAATAGGGAACTACAATGAGCAGTTCTTC.

The chain has TRBV9 and TRBJ1-4; D uncertain. This CDR3 is built from 15 residues. Trimming pared 3 bases from V and 5 bases from J, leaving 14 bases between. Germline CDR1 SGDLS, CDR2 YYNGEE. The CDR3 region has the DNA TGTGCCAGCAGCGCCAGAGGGTACGGGAATGAAAAACTGTTTTTT. It codes for CASSARGYGNEKLFF.

V gene TRBV19 combines with J gene TRBJ1-1; no definite D call. The V and J ends lost 5 bases and 1 base respectively, with 11 bases between them. The germline gives CDR1 LNHDA, CDR2 SQIVND (reference sequence). The CDR3 loop spans 14 amino acids. This CDR3 is CASSPRWGNTEAFF. CDR3 sequence (DNA): TGTGCCAGTAGTCCCCGGTGGGGGAACACTGAAGCTTTCTTT. The full variable domain, in which reference TRBV19 and TRBJ1-1 provide the parts outside the CDR3, is DGGITQSPKYLFRKEGQNVTLSCEQNLNHDAMYWYRQDPGQGLRLIYYSQIVNDFQKGDIAEGYSVSREKKESFPLTVTSAQKNPTAFYLCASSPRWGNTEAFFGQGTRLTVV.

This clone appeared a single time. The chain joins TRBV6-1 to TRBJ1-2; 7 bases are shared with TRBD1. This CDR3 comprises 16 residues. Germline V gene data show CDR1 as MNHNS and CDR2 as SASEGT. V gave up 0 bases and J gave up 3 bases; unmatched junction bases: 7. CDR3 loop: CASSEAGVGGDYGYTF. Written as DNA, the CDR3 is TGTGCCAGCAGTGAAGCAGGGGTAGGGGGCGACTATGGCTACACCTTC.

This chain links TRBV7-9 with TRBJ2-7, with D tentatively TRBD1 (6 bases). Germline CDR1 SEHNR, CDR2 FQNEAQ (reference sequence). This CDR3 spans 13 amino acids. Trimming took 5 bases from V and 3 from J, leaving 11 bases between them. CDR3 sequence reads: CASSPGQFYEQYF. The CDR3 DNA sequence: TGTGCCAGCAGCCCCGGACAGTTCTACGAGCAGTACTTC.

DNA of the CDR3: TGTGCCAGCAGTTACTCGAGAGGCAGGAGCTACGAGCAGTACTTC. Translating it yields CASSYSRGRSYEQYF. The genes are TRBV6-5 and TRBJ2-7; no clear D gene. Per the germline V gene, CDR1 is MNHEY and CDR2 is SVGAGI. Trimming removed 0 bases at V and 3 bases at J, with 12 bases between. The CDR3 has 15 residues.

The gene calls are TRBV5-1 and TRBJ2-2; 7 nucleotides line up with TRBD2. J lost 4 bases, V lost 4 bases, and 10 bases had no gene match. Germline lookup yields CDR1 SGHRS and CDR2 YFSETQ. The CDR3 is 16 residues long. CDR3 in DNA: TGCGCCAGCAGCCCTGGTCCGGGGGAGGGCACCGGGGAGCTGTTTTTT. Translating gives CASSPGPGEGTGELFF.

The chain uses TRBV5-1 and TRBJ2-1; 8 bases fit TRBD1. Trimming removed 4 bases from V and 5 bases from J; junction bases left unmatched: 8. CDR1 is SGHRS, CDR2 YFSETQ, per germline. There are 15 residues in the CDR3. The CDR3 here is CASSQRTGPNNEQFF. The CDR3 bases are TGCGCCAGCAGCCAGAGGACAGGGCCAAACAATGAGCAGTTCTTC.